The rows below give T cell receptor beta chains drawn from one sample of a study of cytomegalovirus exposure and HLA in healthy donors. TCRdb's copy holds only in-frame clones and misses some; the assay was immunoSEQ multiplex PCR. The table lists fewer than 150,000 clones, 70% to 85% of them singletons. Material: PBMCs. The receptor source for this set is a woman aged 45-59 years in good health and CMV-seropositive. Both conserved end residues are trimmed from each CDR3. The D gene is left open where the match is weak. Clone size is not always given. Where it is, it says once, few, many or a class for expanded clones.

clone size,V gene,D gene,J gene,CDR3 protein
-,TRBV5-1,TRBD2,TRBJ2-3,ASSFSGGVTDTQY
-,TRBV19,-,TRBJ1-6,ASSIGQGYNSPLH
-,TRBV25-1,TRBD1,TRBJ2-5,ASRGTGPQETQY
-,TRBV6-5,-,TRBJ2-2,ALRGNTGELF
-,TRBV7-2,-,TRBJ2-7,ASSLGLTSEQY
-,TRBV11-3,TRBD1,TRBJ2-7,ASSAGGQGAGEQY
-,TRBV7-2,TRBD2,TRBJ2-3,ASSLASGGPGTQY
-,TRBV29-1,-,TRBJ2-2,SVDSNTGELF
once,TRBV6-5,TRBD2,TRBJ2-7,ASSYSTGGRFYEQY
-,TRBV19,TRBD1,TRBJ2-2,ASSGRGQGRYTETGELF
-,TRBV16,-,TRBJ1-1,ASSRLGASGTEAF
few,TRBV30,-,TRBJ2-5,AWNNRGGSLQTQY
few,TRBV7-2,TRBD1,TRBJ1-1,ASSLGPGQGNTEAF
-,TRBV9,-,TRBJ2-5,ASSVSARRNQETQY
-,TRBV6-5,TRBD2,TRBJ2-1,ASSLGTSGMNEQF
-,TRBV19,-,TRBJ1-5,ATNARGQLSNQPQH
-,TRBV27,-,TRBJ1-4,ASSSLLPRSGNEKLF
-,TRBV28,TRBD1,TRBJ2-5,ASSGTGGETQY
-,TRBV5-1,-,TRBJ2-5,ASSLAQGGTQY
-,TRBV18,TRBD1,TRBJ1-2,ASSPGDRAGYGYT
-,TRBV4-2,-,TRBJ1-3,ASSQDRLGGNTIY
-,TRBV6-1,-,TRBJ1-2,ASSDSGLWGGYT
-,TRBV7-2,-,TRBJ1-4,ASSNGGPTEKLF
-,TRBV5-4,TRBD2,TRBJ2-3,ASSLQTGGGIDTQY
-,TRBV19,-,TRBJ1-5,ASSINSPAFYVGPQH
-,TRBV12-5,TRBD1,TRBJ1-1,ASGAGTANTEAF
-,TRBV5-6,-,TRBJ1-4,ASGRGSQKLF
-,TRBV28,-,TRBJ2-5,ASSLSPGLQETQY
-,TRBV7-2,-,TRBJ2-1,ASSRGTVANEQF
few,TRBV5-1,TRBD1,TRBJ1-1,ASSLEGGAVNTEAF
-,TRBV27,TRBD1,TRBJ1-4,ASSSLDRVEEKLF
-,TRBV27,-,TRBJ2-5,ASRYGETQY
few,TRBV4-1,TRBD1,TRBJ2-2,ASSPGQVTGELF
once,TRBV5-1,TRBD1,TRBJ1-6,ASSSHPADRGDSPLH
-,TRBV6-5,TRBD1,TRBJ1-2,ASSSRTGLGGYGYT
-,TRBV5-6,TRBD1,TRBJ1-2,ASSWGQGFSGYT
few,TRBV5-5,-,TRBJ1-2,ASSLGGANYGYT
-,TRBV27,TRBD1,TRBJ1-1,ASSLQGALTEAF
few,TRBV28,TRBD2,TRBJ2-7,ATRSGSVSYEQY
-,TRBV14,-,TRBJ2-1,ASSRVGDEQF
-,TRBV19,-,TRBJ1-2,ASIEGQNYGYT
-,TRBV30,TRBD2,TRBJ2-1,AWSSPSGISSYNEQF
-,TRBV4-3,-,TRBJ2-2,ASSQEPGLTGELF
few,TRBV5-4,-,TRBJ2-5,ASSLAAGFKETQY
-,TRBV5-1,TRBD2,TRBJ2-3,ASRVSGATTDTQY
-,TRBV5-1,-,TRBJ2-7,ASRIDRLVDYEQY
few,TRBV19,-,TRBJ1-3,ASSTQRSSGNTIY
-,TRBV5-4,-,TRBJ1-5,ASSRGGVNQPQH
-,TRBV6-5,TRBD1,TRBJ1-4,ASSYDPTGGGKLF
few,TRBV4-3,TRBD2,TRBJ2-1,ASSQVLAVYNEQF
once,TRBV10-2,-,TRBJ1-1,ASKGGMNTEAF
-,TRBV4-1,-,TRBJ1-4,ASSQESQRNEKLF
-,TRBV7-9,-,TRBJ2-3,ASSLNLLEGNTDTQY
few,TRBV5-6,TRBD1,TRBJ1-5,ASSRGQGNQPQH
-,TRBV29-1,TRBD1,TRBJ2-5,SVSTGALWETQY
-,TRBV6-1,TRBD1,TRBJ1-4,ASSGGQGGEKLF
-,TRBV30,TRBD1,TRBJ2-1,AWNSGQGLYNEQF
few,TRBV5-1,TRBD1,TRBJ1-3,ASKKGTDYSGNTIY
-,TRBV2,TRBD2,TRBJ2-1,ASSELAGTYNEQF
-,TRBV5-1,-,TRBJ2-5,ASSLVGPQETQY